Shown below are 18 T cell receptor beta chains from a single sample sequenced in a study of T-cell reconstitution after alpha-beta-depleted transplantation in children. The library targeted TCRbeta and was prepared with unique molecular identifiers. TCRdb re-analysed the PCR reads in MiXCR, keeping a single row per CDR3 protein. Of about 500,000 distinct CDR3 sequences listed, around a third were seen once; the top ten hold more than 2%. The sample was PBMCs from the stem cell graft donor, taken from the stem cell graft. The receptors shown here come from a human donor who donated a stem cell graft to a child with aplastic anemia.

This clonotype has more than one count but fewer than ten. This sequence joins TRBV6-5 and TRBJ2-1, with TRBD2 identical over 8 bases. V trimming: 6 bases; J trimming: 8 bases; junction bases outside the gene matches: 21. Germline V lookup: CDR1 MNHEY, CDR2 SVGAGI. The length of the CDR3 is 18 residues. The CDR3 coding sequence is TGTGCCAGCAGGGTACGAGTGGCTAGCGGGTCCCGAGCGGATGAGCAGTTCTTC. Translated, it gives CASRVRVASGSRADEQFF.

This clonotype was seen a few times. The genes are TRBV7-8 and TRBJ2-1; TRBD2 agrees at 11 bases. There are 15 residues in the CDR3. V shed 5 bases, J shed 6 bases, and the junction held 6 bases outside the gene matches. Germline V CDR1 and CDR2: SGHVS, FQNEAQ. CDR3 in amino acids: CASSTGTSGGNEQFF. The CDR3 DNA follows: TGTGCCAGCAGCACCGGGACTAGCGGAGGCAATGAGCAGTTCTTC.

This clonotype was recorded a few times. The V gene is TRBV29-1, the J gene TRBJ2-1; D uncertain. V was cut by 6 bases and J by 6 bases, with 12 bases left in between. The CDR3 covers 12 residues. The germline V gene encodes CDR1 SQVTM and CDR2 ANQGSEA. The chain's CDR3 is CSVRPLSNEQFF. CDR3 nucleotide sequence: TGCAGCGTGCGGCCATTGAGCAATGAGCAGTTCTTC.

This clonotype was seen only a few times. The genes are TRBV20-1 and TRBJ2-1; the D gene is possibly TRBD2 (5 bases). This CDR3 has 13 amino acids. Germline CDR1 DFQATT, CDR2 SNEGSKA (reference sequence). V gave up 1 base and J gave up 5 bases, with 9 bases separating them. The CDR3 DNA sequence: TGCAGTGCTAGAGTCGGGAATAACAATGAGCAGTTCTTC. This sequence encodes CSARVGNNNEQFF.

This clonotype came up a few times. The chain combines TRBV9 with TRBJ2-2; D perhaps matches TRBD2 (6 bases). Germline assignment: CDR1 SGDLS and CDR2 YYNGEE. There are 15 residues in the CDR3. The V gene lost 2 bases and the J gene lost 2 bases, with 10 bases spanning the gap. The CDR3 spells CASSVRGINTGELFF. The CDR3 coding sequence is TGTGCCAGCAGCGTCCGCGGGATAAACACCGGGGAGCTGTTTTTT.

V and J are TRBV7-8 and TRBJ1-2; 7 bases are a match to TRBD1. Germline assignment: CDR1 SGHVS and CDR2 FQNEAQ. The CDR3 has 15 amino acids. V trimming: 1 base; J trimming: 0 bases; junction bases outside the gene matches: 2. DNA for the CDR3: TGTGCCAGCAGCTTAGTAGGGACAGCTAACTATGGCTACACCTTC. Its protein is CASSLVGTANYGYTF.

This clonotype was counted a few times. The chain has TRBV7-2 and TRBJ2-3, with a possible D match to TRBD2 (5 bases). Trimming took off 5 bases at V and 0 bases at J, with 12 bases between the two ends. Per germline, CDR1 SGHTA and CDR2 FQGNSA. CDR3 size: 15 residues. The CDR3: CASSPSRVSTDTQYF. CDR3 DNA sequence: TGTGCCAGCAGCCCCTCGAGGGTTAGCACAGATACGCAGTATTTT.

The chain employs TRBV19 and TRBJ1-1, with D maybe TRBD1 (6 bases). Trimming took 1 base from V and 5 from J, leaving 17 bases between them. The CDR3 is 16 residues long. Germline V gene sequence: CDR1 LNHDA, CDR2 SQIVND (reference sequence). The CDR3 nucleotides are TGTGCCAGTAGTATAGCAGGGGTTAGTCTGTGGACTGAAGCTTTCTTT. It yields the protein CASSIAGVSLWTEAFF.

The V call is TRBV10-3, the J call TRBJ2-7; D possibly corresponds to TRBD1 (5 bases). The CDR3 length is 15 residues. V lost 6 bases and J 1 base, leaving 16 bases between the germline ends. Per the germline V gene, CDR1 is ENHRY and CDR2 is SYGVKD. CDR3 protein: CAISGTGTLSYEQYF. Here the CDR3 DNA reads TGTGCCATCAGCGGCACAGGAACACTATCCTACGAGCAGTACTTC.

This clonotype came up a few times. V is TRBV7-2 and J is TRBJ1-1; D unclear. The CDR3 has 15 amino acids. Deletions cut 0 bases from V and 5 bases from J, with 13 bases between. Per germline, CDR1 SGHTA and CDR2 FQGNSA. CDR3 region: CASSLAASQLTEAFF. In DNA form, the CDR3 reads TGTGCCAGCAGCTTAGCGGCCAGCCAATTGACTGAAGCTTTCTTT. Combining the CDR3 with reference TRBV7-2 and TRBJ1-1 gives the whole variable domain GAGVSQSPSNKVTEKGKDVELRCDPISGHTALYWYRQSLGQGLEFLIYFQGNSAPDKSGLPSDRFSAERTGGSVSTLTIQRTQQEDSAVYLCASSLAASQLTEAFFGQGTRLTVV.

CDR3 DNA sequence: TGTGCCAGCAGCTCACGGGACTTTTGGCCTAACTATGGCTACACCTTC. Amino acids: CASSSRDFWPNYGYTF. The chain combines TRBV7-9 with TRBJ1-2; a possible D gene is TRBD1 (5 bases). From germline, CDR1 is SEHNR and CDR2 FQNEAQ (reference sequence). The CDR3 has 16 residues. Trimming shortened V by 4 bases and J by 0 bases, and 15 bases separated the two germline ends.

Only a few counts were recorded for this clonotype. The chain recombines TRBV20-1 with TRBJ2-1; D may be TRBD2 (6 bases). Trimming pared 1 base from V and 0 bases from J, leaving 19 bases between. The germline V gene has CDR1 DFQATT and CDR2 SNEGSKA (reference sequence). The CDR3 consists of 18 residues. The CDR3 here is CSARGRLGLKSSYNEQFF. The CDR3 DNA sequence: TGCAGTGCTAGAGGGCGACTGGGACTCAAGAGCTCCTACAATGAGCAGTTCTTC.

This clonotype has only a few counts. The V call is TRBV20-1, the J call TRBJ1-5; D is ambiguous. The CDR3 contains 15 residues. Trimming shortened V by 0 bases and J by 6 bases, and 15 bases separated the two germline ends. The germline gives CDR1 DFQATT, CDR2 SNEGSKA (reference sequence). This chain's CDR3 is CSARDSGTVGQPQHF. The DNA for the CDR3 is TGCAGTGCTAGAGATTCCGGAACAGTTGGTCAGCCCCAGCATTTT.

This clonotype came up once. The CDR3 sequence is CASSLVGTSGLGEQFF. As DNA, the CDR3 is TGTGCCAGCAGCTTAGTAGGGACTAGCGGCCTTGGCGAGCAGTTCTTC. The chain has TRBV7-2 and TRBJ2-1; 11 bases line up with TRBD2. Per the germline V gene, CDR1 is SGHTA and CDR2 is FQGNSA. The CDR3 is made up of 16 amino acids. V was clipped by 1 base and J by 10 bases; unmatched bases: 9.

The V call is TRBV3-1, the J call TRBJ2-3, with 11 nucleotides matching TRBD2. CDR1 is LGHDT and CDR2 is YNNKEL in the germline V gene (reference sequence). V lost 0 bases and J lost 4; bases outside the gene matches: 3. The CDR3 extends over 16 amino acids. CDR3 in DNA: TGTGCCAGCAGCCAAGATCGACTAGCGGGGTCAGATACGCAGTATTTT. Its protein is CASSQDRLAGSDTQYF.

The J gene is TRBJ1-5, the V gene TRBV6-6; no firm D call. This CDR3 region has 12 residues. V was trimmed by 5 bases and J by 4 bases, leaving 6 bases between them. Germline CDR1 and CDR2: MNHNY and SVGAGI (reference sequence). The CDR3 spells CASSPQNQPQHF. The CDR3 DNA sequence: TGTGCCAGCAGTCCCCAAAATCAGCCCCAGCATTTT.

The chain joins TRBV20-1 to TRBJ2-1; 7 nucleotides line up with TRBD2. The CDR3 is 13 amino acids. In germline, CDR1 is DFQATT, CDR2 SNEGSKA (reference sequence). Losses at the gene ends were 7 bases for V and 0 bases for J; bases not matched to a gene: 3. The CDR3, as DNA: TGCAGTGTCCGGACTAGCTCCTACAATGAGCAGTTCTTC. Its translation is CSVRTSSYNEQFF.

The rearrangement joins TRBV9 to TRBJ1-4; 7 bases match TRBD1. J was trimmed by 2 bases and V by 0 bases; bases with no gene match: 1. The CDR3 is 15 amino acids. The germline V gene encodes CDR1 SGDLS and CDR2 YYNGEE. This chain's CDR3 is CASSVAGGTNEKLFF. The CDR3 nucleotides read TGTGCCAGCAGCGTAGCAGGGGGGACTAATGAAAAACTGTTTTTT.